Shown below are 21 T cell receptor beta chains from a single sample sequenced in a study of T cell responses to AZD1222 COVID-19 vaccine. TCRdb's copy holds only in-frame clones and misses some; the assay was immunoSEQ multiplex PCR. Altogether about 130,000 clones are present, about 80% being singletons, with the ten largest covering about 4%. The specimen was peripheral blood, collected on day 0 of AZD1222 vaccination. These receptors were collected from an adult in good health.

The chain is built from TRBV6-2 or TRBV6-3 and TRBJ1-5, with TRBD1 matching over 7 bases. Germline lookup yields CDR1 MNHEY and CDR2 SVGEGT. The CDR3 contains 13 residues. The V segment lost 5 bases and the J segment 7 bases; nucleotides outside the gene matches: 5. CDR3 loop: CASSSDRVQPQHF. CDR3 in DNA: TGTGCCAGCAGTAGCGACAGGGTCCAGCCCCAGCATTTT.

The chain combines TRBV6-1 with TRBJ1-5; weak D call: TRBD1 (6 bases). Trimming cost V 0 bases and J 1 base, with 25 bases left between them. CDR1 MNHNS and CDR2 SASEGT come from the germline V gene. This CDR3 region has 21 residues. CDR3: CASSEAGSGTQSIRSNQPQHF. CDR3 sequence (DNA): TGTGCCAGCAGTGAAGCCGGTTCTGGGACACAGTCGATTAGGAGCAATCAGCCCCAGCATTTT.

This clone was observed once. The chain links TRBV19 to TRBJ2-6, with TRBD2 as a possible D gene (6 bases). CDR3 length: 19 residues. V lost 8 bases, J lost 0 bases, and 23 bases lay in between. The germline V gene has CDR1 LNHDA and CDR2 SQIVND (reference sequence). The CDR3 coding sequence is TGTGCCAGTGACCCTAACCCGGGGAGGTCTTACTCTGGGGCCAACGTCCTGACTTTC. Translating gives CASDPNPGRSYSGANVLTF.

This chain uses TRBV10-3 with TRBJ1-1; tentatively, D is TRBD1 (5 bases). The V end was cut by 7 bases, the J end by 5 bases, with 20 bases between. Germline V gene data show CDR1 as ENHRY and CDR2 as SYGVKD. The CDR3 is 15 residues long. The CDR3 DNA reads TGTGCCATCATTTTACCCCCCGGGGACGCAACTGAAGCTTTCTTT. This sequence encodes CAIILPPGDATEAFF.

The chain recombines TRBV6-5 with TRBJ1-1; 8 bases line up with TRBD1. This CDR3 spans 14 amino acids. Germline assignment: CDR1 MNHEY and CDR2 SVGAGI. Trimming cost V 5 bases and J 6 bases; bases outside gene matches: 8. In nucleotides, the CDR3 is TGTGCCAGCAGTCCCCTGGACAGGGTGGCTGAAGCTTTCTTT. Protein product: CASSPLDRVAEAFF.

The rearrangement joins TRBV4-2 to TRBJ2-3; 9 bases align to TRBD2. This CDR3 comprises 15 residues. V lost 3 bases to trimming and J lost 3 bases; unmatched junction nucleotides: 4. The germline V gene encodes CDR1 LGHNA and CDR2 YNFKEQ. The DNA for the CDR3 is TGTGCCAGCAGCCAGGAGCGGGGGGCAACAGATACGCAGTATTTT. Translating it yields CASSQERGATDTQYF.

This clone is a singleton in its sample. As DNA, the CDR3 is TGTGCCAGCAGCCGGGGTGTGGGGACAGGGTCAAACCAGGGGAATGGCTACACCTTC. It codes for CASSRGVGTGSNQGNGYTF. The chain has TRBV7-9 and TRBJ1-2; the match to TRBD1 covers 9 bases. Germline CDR1 SEHNR, CDR2 FQNEAQ (reference sequence). Unmatched junction bases numbered 22, after V lost 5 bases and J lost 6 bases. The CDR3 covers 19 residues.

This sequence joins TRBV7-3 and TRBJ1-1; TRBD1 matches at 8 bases. This CDR3 spans 15 amino acids. CDR1 is SGHTA, CDR2 FQGTGA, per germline. Trimming took 2 bases from V and 1 from J; bases not matched to a gene: 3. The CDR3 reads CASSLQGATNTEAFF. In DNA form, the CDR3 reads TGTGCCAGCAGCTTACAGGGGGCCACGAACACTGAAGCTTTCTTT.

This clone ranks as medium-sized. The chain employs TRBV5-1 and TRBJ1-6; D is uncertain. CDR3 length equals 13 residues. CDR1 is SGHRS and CDR2 is YFSETQ in the germline V gene. The V and J ends lost 0 bases and 7 bases respectively, with 5 bases between them. CDR3 sequence (DNA): TGCGCCAGCAGCTTGGGGTTCAATTCACCCCTCCACTTT. It translates to CASSLGFNSPLHF. The full variable domain, with the rest looked up from reference TRBV5-1 and TRBJ1-6, is KAGVTQTPRYLIKTRGQQVTLSCSPISGHRSVSWYQQTPGQGLQFLFEYFSETQRNKGNFPGRFSGRQFSNSRSEMNVSTLELGDSALYLCASSLGFNSPLHFGNGTRLTVT.

The chain couples TRBV7-9 to TRBJ1-1; 7 bases fit TRBD1. The V gene end was trimmed by 4 bases and the J gene end by 3 bases; junction bases not matched to a gene: 5. Germline loops: CDR1 SEHNR, CDR2 FQNEAQ (reference sequence). CDR3 length: 14 residues. This chain's CDR3 is CASSSTTGYTEAFF. The CDR3 region has the DNA TGTGCCAGCAGCTCTACGACAGGGTACACTGAAGCTTTCTTT.

CDR3 residues: CASSLGARTGGAGANEKLFF. As DNA, the CDR3 is TGTGCCAGCAGCTTGGGGGCCAGGACAGGGGGCGCGGGAGCTAATGAAAAACTGTTTTTT. The chain carries TRBV5-5 and TRBJ1-4, with 11 positions matching TRBD1. V shed 0 bases, J shed 3 bases, and the junction held 13 bases outside the gene matches. The germline CDR1 and CDR2 sequences are SGHKS and YYEKEE (reference sequence). The length of the CDR3 is 20 residues.

The V gene is TRBV9, the J gene TRBJ2-6, with D possibly being TRBD1 (6 bases). This CDR3 spans 16 amino acids. V lost 3 bases, J lost 1 base, and 11 bases lay in between. The germline CDR1 and CDR2 sequences are SGDLS and YYNGEE. This CDR3 is CASSAYRVSGANVLTF. CDR3 coding DNA: TGTGCCAGCAGCGCCTACAGGGTTTCTGGGGCCAACGTCCTGACTTTC. Combining the CDR3 with reference TRBV9 and TRBJ2-6 gives the whole variable domain DSGVTQTPKHLITATGQRVTLRCSPRSGDLSVYWYQQSLDQGLQFLIQYYNGEERAKGNILERFSAQQFPDLHSELNLSSLELGDSALYFCASSAYRVSGANVLTFGAGSRLTVL.

CDR3 nucleotide sequence: TGTGCCAGCAGCCCCCAGGACAGACACTATGGCTACACCTTC. Its protein is CASSPQDRHYGYTF. The chain links TRBV5-6 to TRBJ1-2; TRBD1 might be the D (6 bases). Germline loops: CDR1 SGHDT, CDR2 YYEEEE. Trimming cost V 4 bases and J 3 bases, with 13 bases left between them. This CDR3 spans 14 amino acids.

The count of this clone is one. The chain combines TRBV2 with TRBJ1-2; D remains ambiguous. V dropped 1 base and J dropped 4 bases, with 10 bases sitting between them. This CDR3 is built from 14 residues. Germline assignment: CDR1 SNHLY and CDR2 FYNNEI. CDR3 in amino acids: CASSEGGYSYGYTF. For the CDR3, the DNA is TGTGCCAGCAGTGAAGGGGGTTACAGCTATGGCTACACCTTC.

This chain uses TRBV3-1 (or the pseudogene TRBV3-2) with TRBJ1-6, with no clear D. This CDR3 is 15 amino acids long. Looked up from germline, CDR1 is LGHDT and CDR2 is YNNKEL (reference sequence). V lost 0 bases and J lost 6, with 9 bases in between. CDR3 DNA: TGTGCCAGCAGCCAAGAAATACCGGGTAATTCACCCCTCCACTTT. It is translated as CASSQEIPGNSPLHF.

The sample holds one count of this clone. The chain links TRBV28 to TRBJ1-4; TRBD1 aligns across 7 bases. V dropped 5 bases and J dropped 5; count of bases not matched to a gene: 8. Per the germline V gene, CDR1 is MDHEN and CDR2 is SYDVKM. The CDR3 covers 15 residues. As DNA, the CDR3 is TGTGCCAGCAGTGGGGAGGGGGCGCGGAATGAAAAACTGTTTTTT. Encoded protein: CASSGEGARNEKLFF.

The rearrangement joins TRBV4-1 to TRBJ1-2; D perhaps matches TRBD1 (5 bases). The CDR3 contains 14 residues. Germline values: CDR1 MGHRA, CDR2 YSYEKL. Trimming cost V 0 bases and J 12 bases, with 17 bases left between them. CDR3 region: CASSQDPQGLLDTF. The CDR3 nucleotides are TGCGCCAGCAGCCAAGATCCCCAGGGTCTATTGGACACCTTC.

V gene TRBV28 combines with J gene TRBJ2-4; D may be TRBD1 (6 bases). The CDR3 totals 15 residues. The germline gives CDR1 MDHEN, CDR2 SYDVKM. V lost 3 bases and J 3 bases, leaving 12 bases between the germline ends. This CDR3 is CASSLLGAGKNIQYF. DNA of the CDR3: TGTGCCAGCAGTTTGTTGGGGGCTGGCAAAAACATTCAGTACTTC.

This rearrangement joins TRBV9 to TRBJ1-2; TRBD1 aligns across 10 bases. The CDR3 length is 17 residues. Germline V gene data show CDR1 as SGDLS and CDR2 as YYNGEE. The trim removed 4 bases at V and 4 bases at J, leaving 13 bases unmatched. This CDR3 reads CASSLPGQGPFPYGYTF. The CDR3 nucleotides read TGTGCCAGCAGCTTACCGGGACAGGGGCCCTTTCCCTATGGCTACACCTTC.

This chain connects TRBV11-2 to TRBJ2-7; D call uncertain. The CDR3 runs 12 residues. Between the trimmed V and J ends, which lost 0 bases and 9 bases, there was a span of 9 bases. CDR1 is SGHAT and CDR2 is FQNNGV in the germline V gene. The CDR3 protein is CASSLESARQYF. The CDR3 DNA reads TGTGCCAGCAGCTTAGAGTCGGCACGGCAGTACTTC.

About this clone: The sample has other DNA sequences that encode this CDR3 too. The chain employs TRBV4-1 and TRBJ2-1; 7 bases agree with TRBD2. CDR1 and CDR2 (germline): MGHRA, YSYEKL. The CDR3 is 15 residues long. Trimming at V came to 0 bases and at J to 4 bases, leaving 3 bases not matched to a gene. The chain's CDR3 is CASSQDRAGYNEQFF. The DNA for the CDR3 is TGCGCCAGCAGCCAAGATCGAGCGGGGTACAATGAGCAGTTCTTC.